This entry lists 23 T cell receptor beta chains sequenced from one sample in a study of blood T cell repertoires in COVID-19. Clones were read by immunoSEQ multiplex PCR, and TCRdb kept only the in-frame ones, dropping some. The top ten clones hold roughly 7.1% of a sample with about 170,000 clones, roughly 81% of them seen once. Sequencing used peripheral blood. The receptors were gathered from a man aged 40-49 years who had recovered from COVID-19.

The chain carries TRBV4-3 and TRBJ1-2, with 10 nucleotides matching TRBD1. The junction had 11 bases not matched to a gene; V was cut back by 3 bases and J by 4 bases. CDR1 and CDR2 from the germline V gene are LGHNA and YSLEER. This CDR3 spans 17 amino acids. CDR3 coding DNA: TGCGCCAGCAGCCAGACCCTGACAGGGGGCCGGGGCTATGGCTACACCTTC. Amino acid sequence: CASSQTLTGGRGYGYTF.

The rearrangement uses TRBV30 and TRBJ1-2; tentatively, D is TRBD1 (5 bases). The CDR3 is 14 residues long. Trimming shortened V by 0 bases and J by 7 bases, and 15 bases separated the two germline ends. Germline V CDR1 and CDR2: GTSNPN, SVGIG (reference sequence). CDR3 loop: CAWSVGRGPAGYTF. DNA of the CDR3: TGTGCCTGGAGTGTTGGAAGGGGTCCAGCTGGCTACACCTTC. The full variable domain, in which reference TRBV30 and TRBJ1-2 provide the parts outside the CDR3, is SQTIHQWPATLVQPVGSPLSLECTVEGTSNPNLYWYRQAAGRGLQLLFYSVGIGQISSEVPQNLSASRPQDRQFILSSKKLLLSDSGFYLCAWSVGRGPAGYTFGSGTRLTVV.

V usage is TRBV6-1 and J usage is TRBJ2-3; D is possibly TRBD2 (5 bases). Germline V gene data show CDR1 as MNHNS and CDR2 as SASEGT. V shed 2 bases and J shed 2 bases, with 11 bases lying between them. The CDR3 runs to 15 residues. CDR3 in DNA: TGTGCCAGCAGTGAAAGAGGAGGCCCCACAGATACGCAGTATTTT. Translating it yields CASSERGGPTDTQYF.

The V and J genes are TRBV3-1 (or the pseudogene TRBV3-2) and TRBJ1-5; D might be TRBD1 (5 bases). V lost 4 bases and J 7 bases, leaving 11 bases between the germline ends. The CDR3 has 13 residues. Germline V lookup: CDR1 LGHDT, CDR2 YNNKEL (reference sequence). This CDR3 reads CASSLQGGQPQHF. DNA of the CDR3: TGTGCCAGCAGCCTCCAGGGTGGACAGCCCCAGCATTTT.

The rearrangement uses TRBV6-2 or TRBV6-3 and TRBJ1-5; 7 bases agree with TRBD1. This CDR3 is 17 amino acids long. V was clipped by 5 bases and J by 2 bases; unmatched bases: 12. Germline-derived CDR1 and CDR2 are MNHEY and SVGEGT. The CDR3 DNA reads TGTGCCAGCAGTGCGAACAACCGTGGACAGGGCAATCAGCCCCAGCATTTT. Residues: CASSANNRGQGNQPQHF.

The chain joins TRBV28 to TRBJ1-1; 8 nucleotides align to TRBD1. V trimming: 6 bases; J trimming: 4 bases; junction bases outside the gene matches: 4. CDR3 length: 13 residues. Per germline, CDR1 MDHEN and CDR2 SYDVKM. In DNA, the CDR3 is TGTGCCAGCAGCCACCAGGGGGCCACTGAAGCTTTCTTT. It specifies CASSHQGATEAFF.

The chain employs TRBV3-1 (or the pseudogene TRBV3-2) and TRBJ1-2; 8 bases line up with TRBD1. V gave up 0 bases and J gave up 4 bases; unmatched junction bases: 7. This CDR3 is 16 amino acids long. Germline CDR1 and CDR2: LGHDT and YNNKEL (reference sequence). The CDR3 protein is CASSQDLGQGGYGYTF. The CDR3 region has the DNA TGTGCCAGCAGCCAAGATCTCGGACAGGGAGGCTATGGCTACACCTTC.

The rearrangement uses TRBV11-2 and TRBJ1-1; no firm D call. V shed 3 bases and J shed 7 bases, with 21 bases lying between them. The CDR3 has 16 amino acids. CDR1 and CDR2 from the germline V gene are SGHAT and FQNNGV. CDR3 loop: CASSFKTALQNGEAFF. The CDR3 DNA reads as TGTGCCAGCAGCTTCAAAACAGCCCTCCAGAACGGTGAAGCTTTCTTT. The variable domain in full, with the rest retrieved from reference TRBV11-2 and TRBJ1-1, is EAGVAQSPRYKIIEKRQSVAFWCNPISGHATLYWYQQILGQGPKLLIQFQNNGVVDDSQLPKDRFSAERLKGVDSTLKIQPAKLEDSAVYLCASSFKTALQNGEAFFGQGTRLTVV.

J is TRBJ2-1 and V is TRBV4-3; a possible D gene is TRBD2 (7 bases). Trimming removed 0 bases from V and 4 bases from J, with 10 bases in between. Germline CDR1 reads LGHNA; CDR2 reads YSLEER. The CDR3 totals 15 residues. CDR3 in amino acids: CASSQEGGVYNEQFF. The CDR3, as DNA: TGCGCCAGCAGCCAAGAAGGGGGGGTATACAATGAGCAGTTCTTC.

V gene TRBV10-3 combines with J gene TRBJ2-5, with TRBD1 as a possible D gene (6 bases). Trimming took 3 bases from V and 5 from J, leaving 16 bases between them. Germline CDR1 and CDR2: ENHRY and SYGVKD. The CDR3 has 15 residues. The CDR3 reads CAISDRGSRTETQYF. The CDR3 DNA follows: TGTGCCATCAGTGATAGGGGGAGTAGGACGGAGACCCAGTACTTC.

This clone was detected only once. The gene calls are TRBV7-2 and TRBJ1-1, with a possible D match to TRBD1 (6 bases). CDR1 is SGHTA and CDR2 is FQGNSA in the germline V gene. Trimming took off 2 bases at V and 5 bases at J, with 9 bases between the two ends. The CDR3 loop spans 13 amino acids. The DNA for the CDR3 is TGTGCCAGCAGCTTAACAGGGAGAACTGAAGCTTTCTTT. This translates into CASSLTGRTEAFF.

This clone came up once. The chain combines TRBV28 with TRBJ2-1; D might be TRBD1 (5 bases). This CDR3 comprises 12 residues. Trimming removed 4 bases from V and 11 bases from J, with 12 bases in between. CDR1 is MDHEN, CDR2 SYDVKM, per germline. CDR3 sequence: CASSSQGYKQFF. The CDR3 region has the DNA TGTGCCAGCAGTTCCCAGGGTTACAAGCAGTTCTTC.

The V call is TRBV18, the J call TRBJ2-5, with TRBD2 matching 7 bases. Germline trimming cut 2 bases from V and 5 bases from J; bases unmatched to any gene: 5. The CDR3 covers 14 residues. Germline V lookup: CDR1 KGHSH, CDR2 LQKENI. The CDR3 DNA follows: TGTGCCAGCTCACCAGCGCAGGGAGGGGAGACCCAGTACTTC. Encoded protein: CASSPAQGGETQYF. Filled out from reference TRBV18 and TRBJ2-5, the complete variable domain reads NAGVMQNPRHLVRRRGQEARLRCSPMKGHSHVYWYRQLPEEGLKFMVYLQKENIIDESGMPKERFSAEFPKEGPSILRIQQVVRGDSAAYFCASSPAQGGETQYFGPGTRLLVL.

This clone was counted between two and nine times. The rearrangement joins TRBV11-2 to TRBJ2-7; 12 bases agree with TRBD2. This CDR3 comprises 17 residues. CDR1 and CDR2 from the germline V gene are SGHAT and FQNNGV. The J segment lost 6 bases and the V segment lost 1 base, leaving 10 bases of the junction unmatched. The CDR3 DNA follows: TGTGCCAGCAGCTTAGTCTTGCTAGCGGGAGGGCCGGGCGAGCAGTACTTC. This gives the protein CASSLVLLAGGPGEQYF.

The chain carries TRBV18 and TRBJ1-1; no clear D. The CDR3 covers 15 residues. The germline gives CDR1 KGHSH, CDR2 LQKENI. The V and J ends lost 0 bases and 4 bases respectively, with 12 bases between them. The CDR3 here is CASSPPPAAGTEAFF. The CDR3 DNA follows: TGTGCCAGCTCACCACCCCCGGCGGCGGGCACTGAAGCTTTCTTT.

This clone was counted a single time. The chain uses TRBV7-6 and TRBJ2-1; no clear D gene. Trimming stripped 5 bases from V and 4 bases from J, with 15 bases between. Germline CDR1 is SGHVS and CDR2 is FNYEAQ. The CDR3 has 15 amino acids. The CDR3: CASSPEGVGYNEQFF. The CDR3 DNA reads as TGTGCCAGCAGCCCAGAAGGAGTCGGATACAATGAGCAGTTCTTC.

The J gene is TRBJ1-1, the V gene TRBV3-1 (or the pseudogene TRBV3-2); a weak D match, TRBD1 (5 bases). Trimming cost V 0 bases and J 7 bases, with 12 bases left between them. The germline gives CDR1 LGHDT, CDR2 YNNKEL (reference sequence). This CDR3 spans 14 amino acids. The CDR3 protein is CASSQEWGRSEAFF. The CDR3 nucleotides read TGTGCCAGCAGCCAAGAATGGGGCAGAAGTGAAGCTTTCTTT.

This clone was picked up one time. The rearrangement uses TRBV27 and TRBJ1-1; D uncertain. CDR1 MNHEY and CDR2 SMNVEV come from the germline V gene (reference sequence). The CDR3 covers 16 residues. The V end was cut by 5 bases, the J end by 0 bases, with 16 bases between. DNA of the CDR3: TGTGCCAGCAGTCCCCGGGGAGGGCTCATGAACACTGAAGCTTTCTTT. Its protein is CASSPRGGLMNTEAFF.

This chain uses TRBV27 with TRBJ2-1, with 8 nucleotides matching TRBD1. Germline CDR1 and CDR2: MNHEY and SMNVEV (reference sequence). The CDR3 consists of 14 residues. Unmatched junction bases numbered 5, after V lost 4 bases and J lost 6 bases. This CDR3 reads CASSSGQGLNEQFF. DNA of the CDR3: TGTGCCAGCAGTTCCGGACAGGGACTCAATGAGCAGTTCTTC.

The chain combines TRBV27 with TRBJ2-1; D possibly corresponds to TRBD2 (5 bases). The germline V gene has CDR1 MNHEY and CDR2 SMNVEV (reference sequence). This CDR3 region has 12 residues. Between the trimmed V and J ends, which lost 10 bases and 3 bases, there was a span of 10 bases. The chain's CDR3 is CATETNYNEQFF. The CDR3 DNA reads TGTGCCACCGAGACTAACTACAATGAGCAGTTCTTC.

The chain links TRBV5-6 to TRBJ2-3; D possibly corresponds to TRBD2 (5 bases). The CDR3 is made up of 17 amino acids. Trimming removed 4 bases from V and 2 bases from J, with 20 bases in between. Germline lookup yields CDR1 SGHDT and CDR2 YYEEEE. The CDR3, as DNA: TGTGCCAGCAGCCGGAGGTCTAGTTCCTCCTACACAGATACGCAGTATTTT. This codes for CASSRRSSSSYTDTQYF. Based on the CDR3 plus reference TRBV5-6 and TRBJ2-3, the full variable domain is DAGVTQSPTHLIKTRGQQVTLRCSPKSGHDTVSWYQQALGQGPQFIFQYYEEEERQRGNFPDRFSGHQFPNYSSELNVNALLLGDSALYLCASSRRSSSSYTDTQYFGPGTRLTVL.

This chain uses TRBV9 with TRBJ1-2; D ambiguous. Trimming stripped 0 bases from V and 2 bases from J, with 11 bases between. The CDR3 spans 15 residues. Germline CDR1 SGDLS, CDR2 YYNGEE. CDR3 loop: CASSVGSARNYGYTF. CDR3 sequence (DNA): TGTGCCAGCAGCGTAGGGTCTGCGAGGAACTATGGCTACACCTTC.

This sequence joins TRBV19 and TRBJ2-4; TRBD1 might be the D (6 bases). Germline V gives CDR1 LNHDA, CDR2 SQIVND (reference sequence). The CDR3 totals 16 residues. The ends were cut back, 2 bases at V and 0 bases at J, with 11 bases in the middle. The CDR3 DNA is TGTGCCAGTAGTATATTGGGGGCCCAAGCCAAAAACATTCAGTACTTC. It yields the protein CASSILGAQAKNIQYF.